This T cell receptor beta chain comes out of a study of vaccination effects on CD4 cells after COVID-19. Assay: immunoSEQ multiplex PCR; the TCRdb copy retains only in-frame clones and omits some. The sample consists of about 33,000 clones, 72% of them appearing once. Points on this clone: Its antigen is not known.

Antigen-specific CD4+ T cells were expanded with viral peptide pools in the ViraFEST assay before sequencing. Culture lasted 10 days before CD4+ T cell isolation. Every participant took two doses of the BNT162b2 or mRNA-1273 vaccine. The clonotype comes from a human donor who received a COVID-19 vaccine. The sample was CD4+ T cells from PBMCs cultured with HCoV-229E spike peptides, taken after COVID-19 vaccination.

CDR3 bases: TGTGCCAGCAGCTTATTTGGTGAGAACACTGAAGCTTTCTTT. Amino acids: CASSLFGENTEAFF. V and J are TRBV7-9 and TRBJ1-1; no clear D. CDR1 and CDR2 from the germline V gene are SEHNR and FQNEAQ (reference sequence). The CDR3 covers 14 residues. V gave up 2 bases and J gave up 1 base, with 8 bases separating them.